Shown below are 18 T cell receptor beta chains from a single sample sequenced in a study of blood T cell repertoires in COVID-19. Assay used: immunoSEQ multiplex PCR; TCRdb lists only in-frame clones, some missing. The repertoire holds 30,000 or so clones, with approximately 91% as singletons. The source material was peripheral blood. The receptors derive from a human donor with active COVID-19. The donor label of this sample is uncertain.

V usage is TRBV4-1 and J usage is TRBJ2-3, with 9 bases that match TRBD1. CDR1 and CDR2 (germline): MGHRA, YSYEKL. The trim removed 0 bases at V and 4 bases at J, leaving 8 bases unmatched. This CDR3 contains 17 residues. The CDR3 reads CASSQESTGGEADTQYF. In DNA, the CDR3 is TGCGCCAGCAGCCAAGAAAGTACAGGGGGCGAGGCAGATACGCAGTATTTT.

This sequence joins TRBV28 and TRBJ2-3; the match to TRBD2 covers 10 bases. The length of the CDR3 is 15 residues. Trimming cost V 4 bases and J 6 bases; bases outside gene matches: 7. The germline V gene has CDR1 MDHEN and CDR2 SYDVKM. CDR3 nucleotides: TGTGCCAGCAGTTCCCAGCGGGAGGGCCTTGATACGCAGTATTTT. It encodes CASSSQREGLDTQYF.

The chain joins TRBV5-4 to TRBJ1-4; TRBD1 is a possible D gene (5 bases). The CDR3 covers 14 residues. Germline lookup yields CDR1 SGHNT and CDR2 YYREEE (reference sequence). The V end lost 4 bases, the J end lost 8 bases, and 15 bases lay between the germline ends. The CDR3 sequence is CASSHGGMGEKLFF. Written as DNA, the CDR3 is TGTGCCAGCAGCCACGGGGGGATGGGAGAAAAACTGTTTTTT. Filled out from reference TRBV5-4 and TRBJ1-4, the complete variable domain reads ETGVTQSPTHLIKTRGQQVTLRCSSQSGHNTVSWYQQALGQGPQFIFQYYREEENGRGNFPPRFSGLQFPNYSSELNVNALELDDSALYLCASSHGGMGEKLFFGSGTQLSVL.

This chain connects TRBV2 to TRBJ2-2; 9 bases match TRBD1. The CDR3 runs 16 residues. The V gene end was trimmed by 3 bases and the J gene end by 1 base; junction bases not matched to a gene: 3. In germline, CDR1 is SNHLY, CDR2 FYNNEI. The CDR3 loop reads CASSETGGRNTGELFF. CDR3 coding DNA: TGTGCCAGCAGTGAGACAGGGGGGAGGAACACCGGGGAGCTGTTTTTT.

The CDR3 loop is CASSYGGQGFPNSPLHF. CDR3 nucleotides: TGTGCCAGCAGTTATGGGGGACAGGGCTTTCCTAATTCACCCCTCCACTTT. This sequence joins TRBV27 and TRBJ1-6; TRBD1 matches 9 bases. The CDR3 is made up of 17 amino acids. The trim removed 4 bases at V and 6 bases at J, leaving 10 bases unmatched. CDR1 and CDR2 from the germline V gene are MNHEY and SMNVEV (reference sequence).

The chain is built from TRBV4-1 and TRBJ1-2; 9 bases are shared with TRBD1. The V and J ends lost 2 bases and 7 bases, in that order; junction bases with no gene match: 14. The length of the CDR3 is 17 residues. CDR1 and CDR2 (germline): MGHRA, YSYEKL. Here the CDR3 DNA reads TGCGCCAGCAGCCAACCCGAGGGACAGGGTTTGGTGTCTGGCTACACCTTC. Translated, it gives CASSQPEGQGLVSGYTF.

This sequence joins TRBV13 and TRBJ2-2, with TRBD2 matching over 8 bases. The CDR3 covers 15 residues. Germline loops: CDR1 PRHDT, CDR2 FYEKMQ (reference sequence). The ends lost 3 bases at V and 4 bases at J; junction bases unmatched: 4. DNA of the CDR3: TGTGCCAGCAGCTTGACTAGCGTTCTCACCGGGGAGCTGTTTTTT. Its protein is CASSLTSVLTGELFF.

The V gene is TRBV4-1, the J gene TRBJ1-5; 8 nucleotides agree with TRBD1. Per the germline V gene, CDR1 is MGHRA and CDR2 is YSYEKL. V was clipped by 2 bases and J by 2 bases; unmatched bases: 8. The CDR3 consists of 17 residues. The CDR3 sequence: CASSQNPGGMGNQPQHF. The CDR3 DNA is TGCGCCAGCAGCCAAAACCCAGGGGGCATGGGCAATCAGCCCCAGCATTTT.

The genes are TRBV9 and TRBJ1-2, with TRBD1 identical over 9 bases. Germline CDR1 is SGDLS and CDR2 is YYNGEE. With V trimmed by 4 bases and J by 7 bases, 35 bases remained unmatched. The CDR3 is 23 amino acids. CDR3 coding DNA: TGTGCCAGCAGCCTCAGTAAAGGTACAGGGGGCCCAGTAAAGGTACAGGGGGCTCGTGGCTACACCTTC. It encodes CASSLSKGTGGPVKVQGARGYTF. Looking up the rest from reference TRBV9 and TRBJ1-2 gives the full variable domain: DSGVTQTPKHLITATGQRVTLRCSPRSGDLSVYWYQQSLDQGLQFLIQYYNGEERAKGNILERFSAQQFPDLHSELNLSSLELGDSALYFCASSLSKGTGGPVKVQGARGYTFGSGTRLTVV.

The gene calls are TRBV7-9 and TRBJ2-7; D not certain. CDR1 and CDR2 (germline): SEHNR, FQNEAQ (reference sequence). This CDR3 region has 14 residues. Trimming shortened V by 1 base and J by 3 bases, and 10 bases separated the two germline ends. CDR3: CASSLGGSFYEQYF. CDR3 nucleotides: TGTGCCAGCAGCTTAGGAGGCTCCTTCTACGAGCAGTACTTC.

This clone appeared a few times. The chain combines TRBV19 with TRBJ2-3; perhaps TRBD1 as D (6 bases). The V and J ends lost 5 bases and 2 bases respectively, with 11 bases between them. The CDR3 contains 14 residues. In germline, CDR1 is LNHDA, CDR2 SQIVND (reference sequence). In nucleotides, the CDR3 is TGTGCCAGTAGTCCAAAGGGGGACACAGATACGCAGTATTTT. It translates to CASSPKGDTDTQYF.

The V gene is TRBV19, the J gene TRBJ1-5, with D possibly being TRBD1 (6 bases). Germline V lookup: CDR1 LNHDA, CDR2 SQIVND (reference sequence). This CDR3 has 16 amino acids. Trimming took off 5 bases at V and 4 bases at J, with 18 bases between the two ends. The DNA for the CDR3 is TGTGCCAGTAGTCCCACGACAGGCCATCGGAATCAGCCCCAGCATTTT. This encodes CASSPTTGHRNQPQHF. Drawing the rest from reference TRBV19 and TRBJ1-5, the complete variable domain is DGGITQSPKYLFRKEGQNVTLSCEQNLNHDAMYWYRQDPGQGLRLIYYSQIVNDFQKGDIAEGYSVSREKKESFPLTVTSAQKNPTAFYLCASSPTTGHRNQPQHFGDGTRLSIL.

The V and J genes are TRBV9 and TRBJ1-1, with a tentative D call TRBD1 (6 bases). Germline CDR1 and CDR2: SGDLS and YYNGEE. The CDR3 contains 14 residues. V dropped 3 bases and J dropped 7 bases, with 16 bases sitting between them. The CDR3 nucleotides read TGTGCCAGCAGCGACTCAGGGGCCCCTAATGAAGCTTTCTTT. Its translation: CASSDSGAPNEAFF. Variable domain in full (rest from reference TRBV9 and TRBJ1-1): DSGVTQTPKHLITATGQRVTLRCSPRSGDLSVYWYQQSLDQGLQFLIQYYNGEERAKGNILERFSAQQFPDLHSELNLSSLELGDSALYFCASSDSGAPNEAFFGQGTRLTVV.

The chain recombines TRBV9 with TRBJ1-2, with D tentatively TRBD1 (5 bases). Germline CDR1 is SGDLS and CDR2 is YYNGEE. V lost 0 bases and J lost 0, with 9 bases in between. CDR3 size: 15 residues. The CDR3 region is CASSVGAGPNYGYTF. CDR3 in DNA: TGTGCCAGCAGCGTAGGAGCAGGGCCTAACTATGGCTACACCTTC.

The rearrangement uses TRBV25-1 and TRBJ2-3; no clear D gene. V lost 0 bases and J 0 bases, leaving 16 bases between the germline ends. Germline V lookup: CDR1 MGHDK, CDR2 SYGVNS. The CDR3 length is 18 residues. CDR3 coding DNA: TGTGCCAGCAGTGAATATATGGGCTACTCTGCTAGCACAGATACGCAGTATTTT. Translation: CASSEYMGYSASTDTQYF.

The rearrangement uses TRBV4-3 and TRBJ2-7, with D perhaps TRBD1 (6 bases). V was cut by 1 base and J by 2 bases, with 9 bases left in between. Germline CDR1 is LGHNA and CDR2 is YSLEER. The CDR3 length is 14 residues. The CDR3 DNA reads as TGCGCCAGCAGCCAAGGCACAGGGCCCTACGAGCAGTACTTC. Its protein is CASSQGTGPYEQYF.

V and J are TRBV30 and TRBJ2-5; 14 nucleotides align to TRBD2. V shed 2 bases and J 2 bases; nucleotides not matched to a gene: 1. Germline lookup yields CDR1 GTSNPN and CDR2 SVGIG (reference sequence). This CDR3 has 15 residues. CDR3 sequence: CAWSRLAGGQETQYF. The CDR3 nucleotides read TGTGCCTGGAGTAGACTAGCGGGGGGGCAAGAGACCCAGTACTTC.

The J gene is TRBJ1-5, the V gene TRBV3-1 (or the pseudogene TRBV3-2), with 8 bases that match TRBD1. Germline-derived CDR1 and CDR2 are LGHDT and YNNKEL (reference sequence). The CDR3 sequence is 14 residues long. J gave up 2 bases and V 4 bases, and 1 base lay outside the gene matches. In DNA form, the CDR3 reads TGTGCCAGCAGCCTGGGACAGGGCAATCAGCCCCAGCATTTT. Its translation is CASSLGQGNQPQHF.